This TCR beta chain was sequenced in a study of cytomegalovirus exposure and HLA in healthy donors. The study, taken as a whole, reports: CMV antigen specificity was confirmed in vitro for three CMV-associated chains. Later analysis placed DRB1 highest and HLA-C lowest in TCR association rates, which differed by HLA locus.

Germline V gives CDR1 MGHRA, CDR2 YSYEKL. The junction had 13 bases not matched to a gene; V was cut back by 0 bases and J by 5 bases. The CDR3 is 20 residues long. PCR employed 60 Vbeta and 13 Jbeta primers. Clones were read by immunoSEQ multiplex PCR, and TCRdb kept only the in-frame ones, dropping some. This repertoire shows roughly 200,000 clones, roughly 86% found once; its top ten account for around 3.6%. A word on this clone: Its specificity is unknown.

The rearrangement links TRBV4-1 to TRBJ2-5, with 15 bases identical to TRBD2. The sample taken for sequencing was PBMCs. The clonotype comes from a man in his forties in good health and CMV-seropositive. The CDR3 coding sequence is TGCGCCAGCAGCCAAGACCGGACTAGCGGGAGGGCCGGCGGGAGGGAGACCCAGTACTTC. This sequence encodes CASSQDRTSGRAGGRETQYF.